These 9 T cell receptor delta chains share one sample of origin, sequenced in a study of γδ T cells in repeated Plasmodium falciparum infection. Gammadelta T cells were flow-sorted from PBMC into Vgamma9/Vdelta2+ and Vdelta2-negative populations for bulk analysis. TCRdb fed the multiplex PCR reads into CATT to redo clone calling. The table shows around 49,000 delta-chain clones, with around 2% occurring only once. The sample was gamma-delta T cells from blood. Every receptor here comes from a pool of human donors (malaria-infected and uninfected, not separated).

Of note for this clone: A far larger clone is only one base removed, so a read error is likely. The same CDR3 also results from other DNA sequences found in this sample. The chain carries TRDV2 and TRDJ1; 8 bases match TRDD3. The J gene, absent from TCRdb, was called here by matching the DNA to germline. Per the germline V gene, CDR1 is GEAIGNYY and CDR2 is EKD. This CDR3 is 15 amino acids long. The CDR3 DNA follows: TGTGCTTGTGACAGCCTGGGGGACCTCTCCGATAAACTCATCTTT. Amino acid sequence: CACDSLGDLSDKLIF.

The table lists this clone with a few counts. TCRdb shows a much larger clone's protein in place of this DNA's translation, and the two differ at residue 24, likely through a read error; the protein shown is translated from the DNA. V gene assignment gives TRDV1, but the J gene was left uncalled; the table's D call TRDD3 went unverified against the DNA. Looked up from germline, CDR1 is TSWWSYY and CDR2 is QGS. CDR3 length equals 26 residues. The CDR3 here is CALGEVISILLSGGVDPITYTDKPIF. The CDR3 nucleotides read TGTGCTCTTGGGGAAGTTATTTCTATTCTATTATCTGGGGGAGTCGATCCCATTACCTACACCGATAAACCCATCTTT.

Details on this clone: One base separates it from a far larger clone, so it is likely a read error. This sample includes further DNA sequences coding for the same CDR3. The V and J genes are TRDV1 and TRDJ1; 13 bases agree with TRDD3. Germline matching of the DNA provided the J gene here, since TCRdb leaves it blank. This CDR3 has 24 amino acids. Germline values: CDR1 TSWWSYY, CDR2 QGS. Germline trimming cut 0 bases from V and 2 bases from J; bases unmatched to any gene: 24. The CDR3 protein is CALGELFSFPPIGYWGIRTDKLIF. CDR3 coding DNA: TGTGCTCTTGGGGAACTTTTTTCCTTCCCGCCGATTGGGTACTGGGGGATACGTACCGATAAACTCATCTTT.

In this sample, this clone turned up many times. TCRdb records a much larger clone's protein for this DNA, with a difference at residue 3 that likely arises from a read error; the protein given is the translation of the DNA. The rearrangement uses TRDV3 and TRDJ1, with 12 bases that match TRDD3. CDR1 and CDR2 (germline): TVYSNPD, GDNSRS (reference sequence). The CDR3 totals 21 residues. J gave up 0 bases and V 5 bases, and 25 bases lay outside the gene matches. CDR3 in DNA: TGTGCCCTTCCGATCCCTCCTAAAGCTGGGGGATACGGAAAGTACACCGATAAACTCATCTTT. It codes for CALPIPPKAGGYGKYTDKLIF.

This clone was seen a few times. TCRdb records a much larger clone's protein for this DNA, with a difference at residue 4 that likely arises from a read error; the protein given is the translation of the DNA. The V and J genes are TRAV38-2/DV8 and TRDJ1; 13 bases are a match to TRDD3. Because TCRdb records no J gene, it was assigned here through a match of the DNA to germline. Germline CDR1 and CDR2: TSESDYY and QEAYKQQN. This CDR3 contains 20 residues. V was pared by 6 bases and J by 7 bases, with 24 bases of the junction left unmatched. CDR3 sequence: CAYKNKPAYWGIRGAGKLIF. In nucleotides, the CDR3 is TGTGCTTATAAGAACAAACCTGCGTACTGGGGGATACGGGGCGCCGGTAAACTCATCTTT.

With respect to this clone: TCRdb lists the protein of a much larger clone for this DNA, which differs at residue 7, so this is likely a read error; the protein given here is translated from the DNA itself. The rearrangement uses TRDV1 and TRDJ1; 10 positions match TRDD3. The J gene is not listed in TCRdb, so it was assigned here from a DNA match to germline. This CDR3 region has 23 residues. Germline V gene lookup returns CDR1 TSWWSYY and CDR2 QGS. Germline trimming cut 2 bases from V and 2 bases from J; bases unmatched to any gene: 26. The CDR3 DNA sequence: TGTGCTCTTGGGGAATTTGGACCCGATTTTCCCATTATCGTACTGGGGGATACCGATAAACTCATCTTT. Its translation is CALGEFGPDFPIIVLGDTDKLIF.

This clone was counted only a few times. TCRdb shows a much larger clone's protein in place of this DNA's translation, and the two differ at residue 19, likely through a read error; the protein shown is translated from the DNA. No J gene was named, though the V gene is TRDV2; the table gives TRDD3 as D, unverified against the DNA. The CDR3 spans 21 residues. Per the germline V gene, CDR1 is GEAIGNYY and CDR2 is EKD. For the CDR3, the DNA is TGTGCCTGTGACGCGGACTGGGGGATACCTTACAGCTCCTGGGACACCCGACAGATATTTTTC. This gives the protein CACDADWGIPYSSWDTRQIFF.

This clone was found many times. The amino acid sequence in TCRdb belongs to a much larger clone and departs from this DNA's translation at residue 5, likely a sequencing read error; the sequence shown is translated from the DNA. The chain recombines TRDV2 with TRDJ1; tentative D call: TRDD3 (5 bases). Because TCRdb records no J gene, it was assigned here through a match of the DNA to germline. The germline V gene has CDR1 GEAIGNYY and CDR2 EKD. CDR3 size: 15 residues. Trimming cost V 3 bases and J 5 bases, with 18 bases left between them. For the CDR3, the DNA is TGTGCCTGTGACGCCGTGGTAACCAGGGGAGATAAACTCATCTTT. Translating it yields CACDAVVTRGDKLIF.

Worth noting for this clone: TCRdb assigns this DNA the protein of a much larger clone, which departs from its translation at residue 3; this likely reflects a read error, and the protein shown comes from translating the DNA. The gene calls are TRDV1 and TRDJ1; D is perhaps TRDD3 (6 bases). This CDR3 spans 20 amino acids. CDR1 is TSWWSYY, CDR2 QGS, per germline. The CDR3 spells CAIGELIWTDGDWDTDKLIF. CDR3 bases: TGTGCTATTGGGGAACTTATATGGACAGACGGGGACTGGGACACCGATAAACTCATCTTT.